A single sample gave rise to the 6 T cell receptor beta chains below, sequenced in a study of T cells in Graves' hyperthyroidism and ophthalmopathy. There were TCR beta CDR3 regions amplified from RNA transcripts. With the HTBI primer set, the TCR CDR3 went through a first round of RT-PCR. One entry per CDR3 protein results from TCRdb running MiXCR on the multiplex PCR reads. The sample gives 690,000 or so distinct CDR3 sequences, roughly a sixth of which show up once; 16% is in the top ten. The source material was blood. These TCRs come from a woman aged 45 to 65 with Graves' hyperthyroidism that later progressed to Graves' ophthalmopathy.

The V and J genes are TRBV6-2 or TRBV6-3 and TRBJ1-5; 8 nucleotides align to TRBD1. The CDR3 loop spans 17 amino acids. Per germline, CDR1 MNHEY and CDR2 SVGEGT. Unmatched junction bases numbered 11, after V lost 6 bases and J lost 1 base. CDR3 DNA sequence: TGTGCCAGCAGCCCCGGACAGGGTCGTTCAAGCAATCAGCCCCAGCATTTT. This sequence encodes CASSPGQGRSSNQPQHF.

This clonotype was observed a few times. The rearrangement links TRBV27 to TRBJ1-2; 7 bases agree with TRBD1. CDR3 length: 13 amino acids. V was clipped by 5 bases and J by 4 bases; unmatched bases: 4. The germline CDR1 and CDR2 sequences are MNHEY and SMNVEV (reference sequence). The chain's CDR3 is CASSDRDSYGYTF. For the CDR3, the DNA is TGTGCCAGCAGTGACCGGGACAGCTATGGCTACACCTTC.

This clonotype was observed at least ten times. This chain uses TRBV30 with TRBJ1-2, with a tentative D call TRBD1 (5 bases). The germline V and J ends were trimmed by 3 bases and 2 bases, with 10 bases remaining between them. CDR1 is GTSNPN, CDR2 SVGIG, per germline (reference sequence). The CDR3 is 13 residues long. The CDR3 here is CAWRRDGNYGYTF. The CDR3 DNA follows: TGTGCCTGGAGGAGGGACGGAAACTATGGCTACACCTTC.

The gene calls are TRBV6-1 and TRBJ2-1, with D perhaps TRBD1 (5 bases). The CDR3 totals 14 residues. The V gene lost 6 bases and the J gene lost 6 bases, with 15 bases spanning the gap. Germline V gives CDR1 MNHNS, CDR2 SASEGT. CDR3 in amino acids: CASSVGQALNEQFF. CDR3 bases: TGTGCCAGCAGCGTGGGGCAGGCGCTCAATGAGCAGTTCTTC.

The rearrangement uses TRBV5-6 and TRBJ2-2; TRBD1 matches at 7 bases. Trimming took 3 bases from V and 0 from J; bases not matched to a gene: 2. Germline-derived CDR1 and CDR2 are SGHDT and YYEEEE. The CDR3 is made up of 15 amino acids. The CDR3 protein is CASSSGQSNTGELFF. CDR3 nucleotides: TGTGCCAGCAGCTCGGGACAGTCGAACACCGGGGAGCTGTTTTTT.

This clonotype was seen a handful of times. V usage is TRBV2 and J usage is TRBJ1-2, with 7 bases fitting TRBD1. Germline-derived CDR1 and CDR2 are SNHLY and FYNNEI. After removal of 6 bases from V and 0 bases from J, the junction contained 10 bases not matched to a gene. The CDR3 runs 16 residues. CDR3 region: CASRAADRVTNYGYTF. The CDR3, as DNA: TGTGCCAGCAGAGCGGCTGACAGGGTTACTAACTATGGCTACACCTTC.